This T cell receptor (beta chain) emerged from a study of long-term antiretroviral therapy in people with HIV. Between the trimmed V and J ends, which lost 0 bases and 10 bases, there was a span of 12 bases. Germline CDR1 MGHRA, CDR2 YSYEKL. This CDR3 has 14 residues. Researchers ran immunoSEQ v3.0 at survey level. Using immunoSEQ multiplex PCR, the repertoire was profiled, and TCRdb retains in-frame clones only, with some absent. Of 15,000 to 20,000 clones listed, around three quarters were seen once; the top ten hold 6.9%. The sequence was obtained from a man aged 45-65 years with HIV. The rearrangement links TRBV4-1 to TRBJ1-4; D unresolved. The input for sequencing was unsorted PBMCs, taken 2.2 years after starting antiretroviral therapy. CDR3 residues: CASSQETMAGKLFF. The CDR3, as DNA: TGCGCCAGCAGCCAAGAAACGATGGCTGGAAAACTGTTTTTT.